The 24 T cell receptor beta chains below were found in one sample sequenced in a study of blood T cell repertoires in COVID-19 (TCRdb year 2020). The library was generated by the immunoSEQ multiplex PCR assay. Sourced from immuneACCESS, this table was stored by TCRdb with only in-frame sequences that have V and J called. A share of the clones is absent; for the studies checked, an unresolved V gene accounts for under half, and the remainder has no known explanation. Across this sample there are about 17,000 clones, with 75% to 85% seen only once. The ten largest clonotypes hold 11% of the sample. Sequencing used peripheral blood. The receptor set was obtained from a man at least 80 years old with acute or convalescent COVID-19.

V usage is TRBV9 and J usage is TRBJ1-3; 9 bases line up with TRBD1. Trimming cost V 3 bases and J 1 base; bases outside gene matches: 8. CDR1 SGDLS and CDR2 YYNGEE come from the germline V gene. The CDR3 has 17 residues. Here the CDR3 reads CASSATGGARSGNTIYF. The CDR3 DNA sequence: TGTGCCAGCAGCGCTACAGGGGGCGCGAGGTCTGGAAACACCATATATTTT. Combining the CDR3 with reference TRBV9 and TRBJ1-3 gives the whole variable domain DSGVTQTPKHLITATGQRVTLRCSPRSGDLSVYWYQQSLDQGLQFLIQYYNGEERAKGNILERFSAQQFPDLHSELNLSSLELGDSALYFCASSATGGARSGNTIYFGEGSWLTVV.

The V gene is TRBV7-9, the J gene TRBJ1-3; possibly TRBD1 for D (6 bases). V was pared by 1 base and J by 8 bases, with 9 bases between. The germline CDR1 and CDR2 sequences are SEHNR and FQNEAQ (reference sequence). This CDR3 is built from 13 residues. CDR3 sequence reads: CASSLEQGYTIYF. The CDR3 DNA sequence: TGTGCCAGCAGCTTAGAACAGGGCTACACCATATATTTT.

This clone was detected a few times. The CDR3, as DNA: TGTGCCAGCAGCTTGGACAAGGTTAGGGGTCAGCCCCAGCATTTT. This encodes CASSLDKVRGQPQHF. This chain uses TRBV5-8 with TRBJ1-5; a weak D match, TRBD1 (5 bases). This CDR3 has 15 residues. With 0 bases removed from V and 6 bases from J, the gap between germline ends came to 13 bases. CDR1 and CDR2 from the germline V gene are SGHTS and YDEGEE.

V usage is TRBV15 and J usage is TRBJ2-1; D possibly corresponds to TRBD1 (7 bases). Germline values: CDR1 LNHNV, CDR2 YYDKDF (reference sequence). Trimming left V 3 bases short and J 4 bases short, with 28 bases between. This CDR3 has 20 residues. The CDR3 DNA follows: TGTGCCACCAGCAGTCCAACGACAGGGCCGGGGGAACGGGGGTACAATGAGCAGTTCTTC. Translation: CATSSPTTGPGERGYNEQFF. The variable domain in full, with the rest retrieved from reference TRBV15 and TRBJ2-1, is DAMVIQNPRYQVTQFGKPVTLSCSQTLNHNVMYWYQQKSSQAPKLLFHYYDKDFNNEADTPDNFQSRRPNTSFCFLDIRSPGLGDTAMYLCATSSPTTGPGERGYNEQFFGPGTRLTVL.

This chain uses TRBV6-5 with TRBJ1-2, with TRBD1 identical over 9 bases. The CDR3 totals 15 residues. In germline, CDR1 is MNHEY, CDR2 SVGAGI. J was trimmed by 4 bases and V by 5 bases; bases with no gene match: 8. The CDR3 sequence is CASSPHRGQGYGYTF. The CDR3 DNA sequence: TGTGCCAGCAGTCCCCACAGGGGGCAGGGCTATGGCTACACCTTC.

The V and J genes are TRBV3-1 (or the pseudogene TRBV3-2) and TRBJ2-7, with 8 bases aligning to TRBD1. Germline loops: CDR1 LGHDT, CDR2 YNNKEL (reference sequence). This CDR3 has 14 amino acids. After removal of 6 bases from V and 7 bases from J, the junction contained 11 bases not matched to a gene. The DNA for the CDR3 is TGTGCCAGCAGGCAACAGGGGGTAGCTGGTGAGCAGTACTTC. This codes for CASRQQGVAGEQYF.

This chain joins TRBV12-3 or TRBV12-4 and TRBJ1-1; 8 bases align to TRBD1. V shed 4 bases, J shed 9 bases, and the junction held 4 bases outside the gene matches. The CDR3 is 12 residues long. The DNA of the CDR3 is TGTGCCAGCAGTTCTGGACAGGGTAAAGCTTTCTTT. Its translation is CASSSGQGKAFF.

The chain uses TRBV3-1 (or the pseudogene TRBV3-2) and TRBJ1-3, with a tentative D call TRBD1 (6 bases). Germline V gene lookup returns CDR1 LGHDT and CDR2 YNNKEL (reference sequence). The CDR3 has 14 residues. Trimming took off 2 bases at V and 4 bases at J, with 9 bases between the two ends. The CDR3 DNA is TGTGCCAGCAGCCAATGGACAGACGGAAACACCATATATTTT. It encodes CASSQWTDGNTIYF.

The chain links TRBV15 to TRBJ2-7, with D uncertain. The CDR3 totals 13 residues. Germline CDR1 is LNHNV and CDR2 is YYDKDF (reference sequence). Trimming took 0 bases from V and 2 from J, leaving 5 bases between them. The CDR3 loop reads CATSRDKTYEQYF. In nucleotides, the CDR3 is TGTGCCACCAGCAGAGATAAAACCTACGAGCAGTACTTC.

This chain uses TRBV19 with TRBJ1-4; 11 bases agree with TRBD1. The CDR3 contains 15 residues. V was pared by 3 bases and J by 7 bases, with 4 bases of the junction left unmatched. Looked up from germline, CDR1 is LNHDA and CDR2 is SQIVND (reference sequence). CDR3 residues: CASSIGGTGGEKLFF. Written as DNA, the CDR3 is TGTGCCAGTAGTATTGGAGGGACAGGGGGTGAAAAACTGTTTTTT.

J is TRBJ2-1 and V is TRBV15, with 7 bases identical to TRBD1. The germline CDR1 and CDR2 sequences are LNHNV and YYDKDF (reference sequence). After removal of 3 bases from V and 0 bases from J, the junction contained 5 bases not matched to a gene. The CDR3 has 16 amino acids. The CDR3 coding sequence is TGTGCCACCAGCAGGGGGGACAGCAACTCCTACAATGAGCAGTTCTTC. Translation gives CATSRGDSNSYNEQFF.

This clone was found a few times. The chain is built from TRBV6-1 and TRBJ1-5; 10 positions match TRBD1. The length of the CDR3 is 15 residues. Germline trimming cut 0 bases from V and 9 bases from J; bases unmatched to any gene: 5. Germline CDR1 and CDR2: MNHNS and SASEGT. CDR3 DNA: TGTGCCAGCAGTGAAGCGGGTGGACAGGGGGGGCCCCAGCATTTT. This gives the protein CASSEAGGQGGPQHF.

This clone was counted only a few times. The gene calls are TRBV6-5 and TRBJ1-1; 9 bases are a match to TRBD1. The germline V gene encodes CDR1 MNHEY and CDR2 SVGAGI. The CDR3 spans 16 residues. Trimming removed 0 bases from V and 5 bases from J; junction bases left unmatched: 7. CDR3 sequence (DNA): TGTGCCAGCAGTTACTCCCTAACAGGGGGCCGGACTGAAGCTTTCTTT. Protein: CASSYSLTGGRTEAFF.

V and J are TRBV25-1 and TRBJ2-5; the D gene is possibly TRBD2 (6 bases). V lost 8 bases, J lost 5 bases, and 21 bases lay in between. This CDR3 contains 15 residues. Germline values: CDR1 MGHDK, CDR2 SYGVNS. The chain's CDR3 is CASESSAGPLETQYF. The CDR3 region has the DNA TGTGCCAGCGAGTCTAGCGCGGGGCCGTTGGAGACCCAGTACTTC.

The rearrangement links TRBV28 to TRBJ2-7; TRBD2 agrees at 10 bases. CDR1 is MDHEN and CDR2 is SYDVKM in the germline V gene. This CDR3 comprises 16 residues. Trimming cost V 5 bases and J 3 bases; bases outside gene matches: 10. The DNA for the CDR3 is TGTGCCAGCAGTCCCTCCTCTAGCGGGGGATTCTACGAGCAGTACTTC. Translation: CASSPSSSGGFYEQYF.

This clone was counted once. The chain carries TRBV9 and TRBJ2-3; possible D gene TRBD1, 6 bases. V lost 3 bases to trimming and J lost 4 bases, with 6 bases between them. Germline lookup yields CDR1 SGDLS and CDR2 YYNGEE. The CDR3 has 12 residues. The DNA for the CDR3 is TGTGCCAGCAGCGCAGGGGCAGATACGCAGTATTTT. This translates into CASSAGADTQYF.

The sample holds a few counts of this clone. The chain uses TRBV7-8 and TRBJ1-1; no reliable D call. Per germline, CDR1 SGHVS and CDR2 FQNEAQ. The V gene lost 5 bases and the J gene lost 3 bases, with 16 bases spanning the gap. The CDR3 loop spans 15 amino acids. The DNA of the CDR3 is TGTGCCAGCAGCCAGCATAGCCCGGTAGACACTGAAGCTTTCTTT. Its translation: CASSQHSPVDTEAFF.

This clone has a single count. Here the CDR3 reads CASSQTSTEAFF. In DNA form, the CDR3 reads TGTGCCAGCAGCCAAACGAGCACTGAAGCTTTCTTT. The rearrangement links TRBV7-9 to TRBJ1-1; no clear D gene. V shed 5 bases and J shed 4 bases, with 8 bases lying between them. The CDR3 spans 12 residues. Germline CDR1 SEHNR, CDR2 FQNEAQ (reference sequence).

The rearrangement uses TRBV5-1 and TRBJ2-5, with a tentative D call TRBD2 (7 bases). V shed 5 bases and J shed 3 bases, with 14 bases lying between them. The CDR3 spans 14 residues. CDR1 SGHRS and CDR2 YFSETQ come from the germline V gene. The CDR3: CASRGRGAEETQYF. Written as DNA, the CDR3 is TGCGCCAGCAGGGGGAGGGGGGCCGAAGAGACCCAGTACTTC.

The chain joins TRBV2 to TRBJ1-6, with 7 bases matching TRBD1. Germline V gives CDR1 SNHLY, CDR2 FYNNEI. V lost 8 bases, J lost 12 bases, and 16 bases stayed unmatched. The CDR3 spans 15 residues. The CDR3 DNA reads TGTGCCAGCCAACCACTGGCCCGACAGGGTGGACCCCTCCACTTT. This gives the protein CASQPLARQGGPLHF.

This chain joins TRBV6-2 or TRBV6-3 and TRBJ1-5; D is perhaps TRBD1 (5 bases). From germline, CDR1 is MNHEY and CDR2 SVGEGT. This CDR3 has 14 residues. With 6 bases removed from V and 9 bases from J, the gap between germline ends came to 18 bases. CDR3 bases: TGTGCCAGCAGCACCGACGACAGACCAGGGCCCCAGCATTTT. Translated: CASSTDDRPGPQHF.

The V call is TRBV4-3, the J call TRBJ2-7; D not resolved. The CDR3 consists of 16 residues. The V gene's germline CDR1 is LGHNA and CDR2 YSLEER. The V and J ends lost 0 bases and 0 bases respectively, with 12 bases between them. In DNA, the CDR3 is TGCGCCAGCAGCCAAGAGTTTACACCATTCTCCTACGAGCAGTACTTC. Translation: CASSQEFTPFSYEQYF.

The V and J genes are TRBV18 and TRBJ2-3; D not resolved. The length of the CDR3 is 15 residues. Germline assignment: CDR1 KGHSH and CDR2 LQKENI. V lost 4 bases and J lost 2, with 13 bases in between. This chain's CDR3 is CASSHGRANTDTQYF. The CDR3 DNA follows: TGTGCCAGCTCACACGGTAGAGCTAACACAGATACGCAGTATTTT.

The DNA for the CDR3 is TGTGCCAGCAGCACGAGCCGGGGGTCTAGTGAAGCTTTCTTT. Protein: CASSTSRGSSEAFF. The rearrangement uses TRBV5-4 and TRBJ1-1; maybe TRBD1 (5 bases). Trimming took off 4 bases at V and 7 bases at J, with 17 bases between the two ends. Germline CDR1 reads SGHNT; CDR2 reads YYREEE (reference sequence). The CDR3 contains 14 residues.